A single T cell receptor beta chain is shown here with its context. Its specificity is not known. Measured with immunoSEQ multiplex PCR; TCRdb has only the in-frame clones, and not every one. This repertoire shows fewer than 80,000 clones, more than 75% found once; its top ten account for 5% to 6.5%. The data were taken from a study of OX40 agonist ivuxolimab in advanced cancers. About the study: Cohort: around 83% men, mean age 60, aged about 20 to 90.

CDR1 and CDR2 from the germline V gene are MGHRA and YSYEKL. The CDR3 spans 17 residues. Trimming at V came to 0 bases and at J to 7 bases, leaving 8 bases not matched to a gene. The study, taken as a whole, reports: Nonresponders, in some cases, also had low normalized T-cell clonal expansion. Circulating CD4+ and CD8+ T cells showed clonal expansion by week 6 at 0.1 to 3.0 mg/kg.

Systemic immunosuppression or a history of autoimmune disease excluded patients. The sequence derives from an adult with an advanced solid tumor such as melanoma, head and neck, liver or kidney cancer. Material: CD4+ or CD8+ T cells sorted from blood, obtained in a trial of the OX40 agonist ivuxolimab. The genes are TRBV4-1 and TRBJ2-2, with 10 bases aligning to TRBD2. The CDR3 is CASSQEFGSGRRGELFF. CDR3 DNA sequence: TGCGCCAGCAGCCAAGAGTTCGGTAGCGGGAGGCGCGGGGAGCTGTTTTTT.